The next 32 T cell receptor beta chains were all read from a single sample in a study of T-cell reconstitution after alpha-beta-depleted transplantation in children. Unique molecular identifiers were built into the TCRbeta library. TCRdb called the PCR reads again in MiXCR, with one record for every CDR3 protein. Of fewer than 700,000 distinct CDR3 sequences in the sample, under 15% were seen once. This material consisted of PBMCs, mostly from graft donor cells, taken 360 days after TCRalphabeta/CD19-depleted stem cell transplant. The receptors were gathered from a male patient aged 5 to 17 who had a stem cell transplant for acute myeloid leukemia, so the T cells may come from the graft donor.

The CDR3: CASSYSWGGPENTEAFF. CDR3 nucleotides: TGTGCCAGCAGTTACTCATGGGGGGGGCCAGAGAACACTGAAGCTTTCTTT. This chain connects TRBV6-2 or TRBV6-3 to TRBJ1-1, with D perhaps TRBD1 (6 bases). The CDR3 covers 17 residues. V shed 0 bases and J shed 1 base, with 15 bases lying between them. Germline values: CDR1 MNHEY, CDR2 SVGEGT.

This clonotype occurred many times. This chain links TRBV20-1 with TRBJ2-7; D is possibly TRBD1 (6 bases). The CDR3 is made up of 13 amino acids. V was clipped by 5 bases and J by 4 bases, with 15 bases between them. The germline CDR1 and CDR2 sequences are DFQATT and SNEGSKA (reference sequence). CDR3 DNA sequence: TGCAGTGCTGCAGGACAGTGGAGGTACGAGCAGTACTTC. Translating gives CSAAGQWRYEQYF.

This clonotype was seen a few times. J is TRBJ1-4 and V is TRBV14, with TRBD1 matching 8 bases. V lost 1 base, J lost 6 bases, and 13 bases stayed unmatched. This CDR3 comprises 18 residues. The germline CDR1 and CDR2 sequences are SGHDN and FVKESK. In DNA, the CDR3 is TGTGCCAGCAGCCAAGGGTGGACAGGGATAAGGAGCGATGAAAAACTGTTTTTT. Amino acids: CASSQGWTGIRSDEKLFF.

This clonotype came up a few times. V and J are TRBV7-6 and TRBJ2-5; TRBD2 matches at 9 bases. The V segment lost 1 base and the J segment 6 bases; nucleotides outside the gene matches: 9. CDR3 length: 16 amino acids. The germline gives CDR1 SGHVS, CDR2 FNYEAQ. The DNA of the CDR3 is TGTGCCAGCAGCTTAGTCGGGACTAGCCGGTTCCAGACCCAGTACTTC. Amino acids: CASSLVGTSRFQTQYF.

This chain uses TRBV7-8 with TRBJ1-1, with D perhaps matching TRBD1 (5 bases). This CDR3 is built from 17 residues. CDR1 and CDR2 from the germline V gene are SGHVS and FQNEAQ. The V end lost 5 bases, the J end lost 1 base, and 20 bases lay between the germline ends. The CDR3 coding sequence is TGTGCCAGCAGCCCCCGCGGCGAGAACAGGAGGAACACTGAAGCTTTCTTT. Translated, it gives CASSPRGENRRNTEAFF.

CDR3 protein: CASSPFGTGGGYTF. CDR3 DNA: TGTGCCAGCTCACCATTTGGTACGGGTGGTGGCTACACCTTC. The chain couples TRBV18 to TRBJ1-2; D ambiguous. The CDR3 has 14 residues. Trimming took off 2 bases at V and 7 bases at J, with 14 bases between the two ends. Per germline, CDR1 KGHSH and CDR2 LQKENI.

CDR3: CASRPGLRTDTQYF. In nucleotides, the CDR3 is TGTGCCAGCAGACCGGGACTACGCACAGATACGCAGTATTTT. The chain carries TRBV28 and TRBJ2-3; 7 nucleotides match TRBD2. Germline CDR1 is MDHEN and CDR2 is SYDVKM. This CDR3 is built from 14 residues. Trimming at V came to 6 bases and at J to 1 base, leaving 4 bases not matched to a gene.

At least ten counts were recorded for this clonotype. The genes are TRBV7-6 and TRBJ2-7, with 7 bases matching TRBD2. The CDR3 is 16 residues long. Germline V gene sequence: CDR1 SGHVS, CDR2 FNYEAQ. Trimming took 5 bases from V and 3 from J; bases not matched to a gene: 13. CDR3 amino acids: CASSARDGAGVYEQYF. The DNA of the CDR3 is TGTGCCAGCAGCGCAAGAGACGGGGCGGGAGTCTACGAGCAGTACTTC.

The CDR3 spells CASRPGTFTDTQYF. The CDR3 nucleotides read TGTGCCAGCAGACCAGGGACGTTCACAGATACGCAGTATTTT. The chain has TRBV28 and TRBJ2-3, with D tentatively TRBD1 or TRBD2 (5 bases each). Germline V gene lookup returns CDR1 MDHEN and CDR2 SYDVKM. The CDR3 is 14 residues long. V was shortened by 6 bases and J by 2 bases, with 12 bases between the two germline ends. The full variable domain, with the rest looked up from reference TRBV28 and TRBJ2-3, is DVKVTQSSRYLVKRTGEKVFLECVQDMDHENMFWYRQDPGLGLRLIYFSYDVKMKEKGDIPEGYSVSREKKERFSLILESASTNQTSMYLCASRPGTFTDTQYFGPGTRLTVL.

In its sample, this clonotype was seen many times. This chain links TRBV29-1 with TRBJ2-2; 8 bases line up with TRBD2. This CDR3 is built from 16 residues. The germline gives CDR1 SQVTM, CDR2 ANQGSEA. V dropped 4 bases and J dropped 6; count of bases not matched to a gene: 13. CDR3 residues: CSVGVSGKIIAGELFF. Here the CDR3 DNA reads TGCAGCGTTGGAGTTAGCGGGAAAATCATAGCCGGGGAGCTGTTTTTT.

The rearrangement uses TRBV7-6 and TRBJ1-5; 9 nucleotides agree with TRBD1. Per germline, CDR1 SGHVS and CDR2 FNYEAQ. The CDR3 spans 16 residues. With V trimmed by 4 bases and J by 5 bases, 9 bases remained unmatched. CDR3 protein: CASSSKDRGAHQPQHF. As DNA, the CDR3 is TGTGCCAGCAGCTCCAAGGACAGGGGAGCGCATCAGCCCCAGCATTTT.

This clonotype was counted between two and nine times. J is TRBJ2-1 and V is TRBV9; D may be TRBD1 or TRBD2 (7 bases each). V was pared by 0 bases and J by 6 bases, with 16 bases between. CDR1 is SGDLS and CDR2 is YYNGEE in the germline V gene. CDR3 size: 16 residues. Here the CDR3 reads CASSVDRDREGNEQFF. CDR3 coding DNA: TGTGCCAGCAGCGTAGACCGAGACAGGGAGGGCAATGAGCAGTTCTTC. Full variable domain (rest looked up from reference TRBV9 and TRBJ2-1): DSGVTQTPKHLITATGQRVTLRCSPRSGDLSVYWYQQSLDQGLQFLIQYYNGEERAKGNILERFSAQQFPDLHSELNLSSLELGDSALYFCASSVDRDREGNEQFFGPGTRLTVL.

The chain carries TRBV5-1 and TRBJ1-3; D unclear. With 1 base removed from V and 0 bases from J, the gap between germline ends came to 11 bases. Germline V CDR1 and CDR2: SGHRS, YFSETQ. The CDR3 runs 16 residues. The CDR3 DNA sequence: TGCGCCAGCAGCTTGAACTTCATGAACTCTGGAAACACCATATATTTT. Its translation: CASSLNFMNSGNTIYF.

This clonotype was seen repeatedly, ten times or more. The chain links TRBV7-9 to TRBJ2-1; 8 bases are a match to TRBD1. J gave up 9 bases and V 4 bases, and 2 bases lay outside the gene matches. CDR3 length equals 12 residues. The germline CDR1 and CDR2 sequences are SEHNR and FQNEAQ (reference sequence). The DNA of the CDR3 is TGTGCCAGCAGCTACGACAGGGGTGAGCAGTTCTTC. Encoded protein: CASSYDRGEQFF.

This clonotype was counted between two and nine times. The chain has TRBV19 and TRBJ1-1; unclear D gene. Germline V gene data show CDR1 as LNHDA and CDR2 as SQIVND (reference sequence). Trimming pared 4 bases from V and 4 bases from J, leaving 10 bases between. This CDR3 spans 13 amino acids. The CDR3 nucleotides are TGTGCCAGTAGTAATAAGTTGACCACTGAAGCTTTCTTT. This translates into CASSNKLTTEAFF.

This clonotype was seen only a few times. The J gene is TRBJ2-3, the V gene TRBV5-1; D gene ambiguous. Germline V gives CDR1 SGHRS, CDR2 YFSETQ. This CDR3 is 14 amino acids long. Trimming took off 0 bases at V and 4 bases at J, with 9 bases between the two ends. Here the CDR3 reads CASSLGLVADTQYF. CDR3 nucleotide sequence: TGCGCCAGCAGCTTGGGACTGGTGGCAGATACGCAGTATTTT.

The gene calls are TRBV5-6 and TRBJ2-2; D possibly matches TRBD1 or TRBD2 (5 bases each). This CDR3 is built from 14 residues. The V gene lost 10 bases and the J gene lost 4 bases, with 17 bases spanning the gap. Germline V gene lookup returns CDR1 SGHDT and CDR2 YYEEEE. The CDR3 nucleotides are TGTGCCCAAATGGGGCCGGGAATCACCGGGGAGCTGTTTTTT. Translating it yields CAQMGPGITGELFF.

This clonotype has ten or more counts. V is TRBV19 and J is TRBJ1-1; D is unresolved. Germline CDR1 is LNHDA and CDR2 is SQIVND (reference sequence). The germline V and J ends were trimmed by 5 bases and 8 bases, with 6 bases remaining between them. The CDR3 length is 10 residues. The CDR3 DNA reads as TGTGCCAGTAGTTCGGGGGAAGCTTTCTTT. Protein: CASSSGEAFF.

This clonotype was found a few times. The V and J genes are TRBV20-1 and TRBJ1-3; tentatively, D is TRBD1 (5 bases). Germline V gene lookup returns CDR1 DFQATT and CDR2 SNEGSKA (reference sequence). Trimming removed 3 bases from V and 8 bases from J, with 8 bases in between. There are 11 residues in the CDR3. This chain's CDR3 is CSARTVDTIYF. CDR3 coding DNA: TGCAGTGCTAGGACAGTGGACACCATATATTTT.

This clonotype has at least ten counts. The gene calls are TRBV6-2 or TRBV6-3 and TRBJ2-1; 14 nucleotides match TRBD2. The V gene end was trimmed by 2 bases and the J gene end by 8 bases; junction bases not matched to a gene: 20. This CDR3 has 21 residues. The germline CDR1 and CDR2 sequences are MNHEY and SVGEGT. The CDR3 region is CASSYAKPSSGTSGSKDEQFF. DNA for the CDR3: TGTGCCAGCAGTTACGCCAAGCCCAGTTCCGGGACTAGCGGGAGTAAGGATGAGCAGTTCTTC.

This clonotype was observed at least ten times. V gene TRBV20-1 combines with J gene TRBJ2-1; TRBD2 is a possible D gene (6 bases). Per the germline V gene, CDR1 is DFQATT and CDR2 is SNEGSKA (reference sequence). The V gene lost 2 bases and the J gene lost 5 bases, with 10 bases spanning the gap. There are 13 residues in the CDR3. The CDR3 DNA reads as TGCAGTGCTAGAAAGGGACTCAACAATGAGCAGTTCTTC. This codes for CSARKGLNNEQFF.

This clonotype was seen only a few times. This chain uses TRBV4-2 with TRBJ2-7, with a tentative D call TRBD2 (6 bases). This CDR3 is built from 12 residues. Germline lookup yields CDR1 LGHNA and CDR2 YNFKEQ. Between the trimmed V and J ends, which lost 5 bases and 5 bases, there was a span of 10 bases. In DNA, the CDR3 is TGTGCCAGCAGCGCGGCGGGGAACGAGCAGTACTTC. The encoded protein is CASSAAGNEQYF.

The sample holds one count of this clonotype. This chain links TRBV4-3 with TRBJ2-7; D not resolved. Germline assignment: CDR1 LGHNA and CDR2 YSLEER. The CDR3 spans 15 residues. The V end lost 1 base, the J end lost 0 bases, and 10 bases lay between the germline ends. This CDR3 reads CASSQVHASSYEQYF. Written as DNA, the CDR3 is TGCGCCAGCAGCCAAGTACATGCCAGCTCCTACGAGCAGTACTTC.

The sample holds a few counts of this clonotype. The chain links TRBV27 to TRBJ2-1; D is possibly TRBD1 (6 bases). The CDR3 runs 15 residues. The V and J ends lost 0 bases and 10 bases respectively, with 16 bases between them. Per the germline V gene, CDR1 is MNHEY and CDR2 is SMNVEV (reference sequence). CDR3 coding DNA: TGTGCCAGCAGTTTATCCGACAGGTCCCCCGTAGAGCAGTTCTTC. It specifies CASSLSDRSPVEQFF.

The V and J genes are TRBV7-6 and TRBJ1-5; D not certain. The CDR3 extends over 15 amino acids. The germline V and J ends were trimmed by 1 base and 3 bases, with 10 bases remaining between them. CDR1 is SGHVS and CDR2 is FNYEAQ in the germline V gene. CDR3 in DNA: TGTGCCAGCAGCTTAGACAGCCCCCCCAATCAGCCCCAGCATTTT. Its protein is CASSLDSPPNQPQHF.

This clonotype was seen only a few times. The rearrangement uses TRBV7-9 and TRBJ1-2; D might be TRBD1 (6 bases). V lost 1 base and J 3 bases, leaving 9 bases between the germline ends. Germline loops: CDR1 SEHNR, CDR2 FQNEAQ (reference sequence). The CDR3 contains 14 residues. Here the CDR3 reads CASSLGGPHYGYTF. The CDR3 nucleotides read TGTGCCAGCAGCTTAGGGGGGCCCCACTATGGCTACACCTTC.

This clonotype was observed at least ten times. CDR3 amino acids: CSVETSGSNEQYF. The CDR3 coding sequence is TGCAGCGTTGAGACTAGCGGGAGCAACGAGCAGTACTTC. J is TRBJ2-7 and V is TRBV29-1; 12 bases match TRBD2. Per germline, CDR1 SQVTM and CDR2 ANQGSEA. V was pared by 3 bases and J by 5 bases, with 2 bases of the junction left unmatched. The length of the CDR3 is 13 residues.

This clonotype was counted at least ten times. This rearrangement joins TRBV29-1 to TRBJ1-4; D is ambiguous. The germline V and J ends were trimmed by 4 bases and 3 bases, with 18 bases remaining between them. The V gene's germline CDR1 is SQVTM and CDR2 ANQGSEA. The CDR3 consists of 16 residues. CDR3 residues: CSVVRLKDGSNEKLFF. CDR3 DNA sequence: TGCAGCGTTGTAAGATTGAAAGACGGCTCTAATGAAAAACTGTTTTTT.

The gene calls are TRBV3-1 and TRBJ2-7; perhaps TRBD2 as D (6 bases). V lost 2 bases and J 1 base, leaving 15 bases between the germline ends. From germline, CDR1 is LGHDT and CDR2 YNNKEL (reference sequence). The CDR3 consists of 16 residues. CDR3 nucleotides: TGTGCCAGCAGCCAAAGGGACGGGCTAGCGTCCTACGAGCAGTACTTC. Amino acid sequence: CASSQRDGLASYEQYF.

The chain couples TRBV9 to TRBJ2-7; D is possibly TRBD2 (6 bases). Germline V gene lookup returns CDR1 SGDLS and CDR2 YYNGEE. V lost 3 bases and J lost 6, with 16 bases in between. The CDR3 spans 14 residues. CDR3 nucleotides: TGTGCCAGCAGCGCCGAGGGACTCTTAGGCGAGCAGTACTTC. This sequence encodes CASSAEGLLGEQYF.

This clonotype was detected many times. The chain is built from TRBV25-1 and TRBJ2-3, with D uncertain. Trimming removed 6 bases at V and 3 bases at J, with 7 bases between. The CDR3 runs 12 residues. Germline assignment: CDR1 MGHDK and CDR2 SYGVNS. In DNA, the CDR3 is TGTGCCAGCAGGGATAAAACAGATACGCAGTATTTT. Its protein is CASRDKTDTQYF.

This clonotype was observed many times. V gene TRBV5-1 combines with J gene TRBJ2-5; 7 nucleotides agree with TRBD1. This CDR3 spans 14 amino acids. Germline assignment: CDR1 SGHRS and CDR2 YFSETQ. V dropped 4 bases and J dropped 4; count of bases not matched to a gene: 7. The CDR3 loop reads CASSVGTALETQYF. The DNA for the CDR3 is TGCGCCAGCAGCGTCGGGACAGCATTAGAGACCCAGTACTTC.